This TCR beta chain was documented in a study of CD8+ T cells in alopecia areata. Overall study: Treatment of the treated patients consisted of oral tofacitinib, 5 to 10 mg twice daily.

Germline V lookup: CDR1 SQVTM, CDR2 ANQGSEA. With V trimmed by 4 bases and J by 10 bases, 9 bases remained unmatched. This CDR3 has 12 residues. RNA was isolated and reverse transcribed to cDNA, the sequencing template. Produced via immunoSEQ multiplex PCR; TCRdb's table is partial and in-frame only. Found here are more than 200,000 clones, approximately 72% of them singletons; the top ten hold 0.95% to 1.5%. The treatment denotes: oral pan-JAK inhibitor, 5-10 mg twice daily. The receptor comes from a human donor with alopecia areata. Here the sequenced sample was CD4+ T cells sorted from blood, taken between weeks 43 and 45, from a patient treated with tofacitinib. This chain uses TRBV29-1 with TRBJ1-1, with 7 bases fitting TRBD1. CDR3 DNA: TGCAGCGTTGTCGGGACAGAAATAGGAGCTTTCTTT. Translated: CSVVGTEIGAFF.